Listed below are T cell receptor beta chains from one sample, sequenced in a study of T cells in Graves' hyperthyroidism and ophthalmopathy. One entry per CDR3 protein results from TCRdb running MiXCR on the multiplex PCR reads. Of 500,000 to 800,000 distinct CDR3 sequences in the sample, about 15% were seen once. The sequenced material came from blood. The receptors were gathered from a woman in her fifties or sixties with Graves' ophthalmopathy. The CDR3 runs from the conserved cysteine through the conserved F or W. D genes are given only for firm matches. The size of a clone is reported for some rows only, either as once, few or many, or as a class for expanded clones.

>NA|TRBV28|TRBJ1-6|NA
CASSSPPGLGSPLHF
TGTGCCAGCAGTTCGCCCCCAGGCCTGGGTTCACCCCTCCACTTT
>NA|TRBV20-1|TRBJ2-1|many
CSARGDFAGSLNEQFF
TGCAGTGCTAGAGGCGATTTCGCGGGGTCTCTTAATGAGCAGTTCTTC
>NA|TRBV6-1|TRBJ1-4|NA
CASSAQDGPNEKLFF
TGTGCCAGCAGTGCCCAGGACGGCCCTAATGAAAAACTGTTTTTT
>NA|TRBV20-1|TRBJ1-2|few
CSARDWGRGHLYGYTF
TGCAGTGCTAGAGATTGGGGGCGAGGACACCTCTATGGCTACACCTTC
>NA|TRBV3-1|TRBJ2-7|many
CASSHGTDAWFYEQYF
TGTGCCAGCAGCCACGGGACGGATGCTTGGTTTTACGAGCAGTACTTC
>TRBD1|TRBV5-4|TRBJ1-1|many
CASSLEQGGTEAFF
TGTGCCAGCAGCTTGGAACAGGGGGGCACTGAAGCTTTCTTT
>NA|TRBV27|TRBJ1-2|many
CASTRKGGSYGYTF
TGTGCCAGCACCCGAAAAGGAGGGTCCTATGGCTACACCTTC
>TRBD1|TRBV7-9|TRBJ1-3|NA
CASIPDRAPGNTIYF
TGTGCCAGCATCCCTGACAGGGCCCCAGGAAACACCATATATTTT
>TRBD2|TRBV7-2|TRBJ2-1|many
CASSLSGREGEQFF
TGTGCCAGCAGCCTTAGCGGGAGGGAGGGTGAGCAGTTCTTC
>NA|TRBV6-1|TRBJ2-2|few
CASSVYLNTGELFF
TGTGCCAGCAGTGTGTACCTGAACACCGGGGAGCTGTTTTTT
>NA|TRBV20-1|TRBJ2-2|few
CSARDVSSGTGELFF
TGCAGTGCTAGAGATGTCTCCTCGGGTACCGGGGAGCTGTTTTTT
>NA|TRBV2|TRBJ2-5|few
CASSPYLVEDF
TGTGCCAGCAGTCCGTATCTGGTTGAGGACTTC
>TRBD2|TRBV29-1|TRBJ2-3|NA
CSVEGRVAGATDTQYF
TGCAGCGTTGAAGGAAGGGTAGCGGGAGCCACAGATACGCAGTATTTT
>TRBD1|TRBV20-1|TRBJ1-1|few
CSAGTGTGNTEAFF
TGCAGTGCTGGAACCGGGACAGGGAACACTGAAGCTTTCTTT
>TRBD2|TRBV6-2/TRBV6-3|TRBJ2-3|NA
CASSYTVAGGFTDTQYF
TGTGCCAGCAGTTACACCGTAGCGGGAGGGTTCACAGATACGCAGTATTTT
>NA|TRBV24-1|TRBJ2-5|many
CATSDGDRLETQYF
TGTGCCACCAGTGATGGCGACAGGCTGGAGACCCAGTACTTC
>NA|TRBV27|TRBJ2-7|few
CASSLLNSYEQYF
TGTGCCAGCAGTTTATTGAACTCCTACGAGCAGTACTTC
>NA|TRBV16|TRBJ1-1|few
CASSQSWGLNTEAFF
TGTGCCAGCAGCCAATCATGGGGGCTGAACACTGAAGCTTTCTTT
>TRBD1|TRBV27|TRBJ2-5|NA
CASSRRTGGRETQYF
TGTGCCAGCAGTAGGAGGACAGGGGGCCGAGAGACCCAGTACTTC
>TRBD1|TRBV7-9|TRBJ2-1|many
CASSLVGGQGYLANEQFF
TGTGCCAGCAGCTTAGTAGGGGGACAGGGTTACCTCGCCAATGAGCAGTTCTTC
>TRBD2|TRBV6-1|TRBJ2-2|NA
CASSNNRLAGVVTGELFF
TGTGCCAGCAGTAACAATCGCCTAGCGGGAGTTGTCACCGGGGAGCTGTTTTTT
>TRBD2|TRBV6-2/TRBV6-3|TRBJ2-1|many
CASSPTRLAGVGNEQFF
TGTGCCAGCAGTCCGACCCGACTAGCGGGAGTAGGCAATGAGCAGTTCTTC
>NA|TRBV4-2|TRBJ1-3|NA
CASSQDSIHSSSGNTIYF
TGTGCCAGCAGCCAAGATTCAATCCACTCGAGCTCTGGAAACACCATATATTTT
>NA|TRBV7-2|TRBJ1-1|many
CASSLDPNKAAFF
TGTGCCAGCAGCTTAGATCCCAATAAGGCCGCTTTCTTT
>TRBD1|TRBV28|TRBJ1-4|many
CASSTLINSDRGREKLFF
TGTGCCAGCAGCACTCTCATCAATTCGGACAGGGGACGTGAAAAACTGTTTTTT
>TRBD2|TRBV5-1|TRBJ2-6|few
CASSLELASGSTGFSGANVLTF
TGCGCCAGCAGCTTGGAATTGGCTAGCGGGAGTACTGGGTTTTCCGGGGCCAACGTCCTGACTTTC
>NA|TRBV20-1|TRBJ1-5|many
CSASEWAVNQPQHF
TGCAGTGCTAGTGAGTGGGCCGTAAATCAGCCCCAGCATTTT
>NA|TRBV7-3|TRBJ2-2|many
CASSPRLQQNTGELFF
TGTGCCAGCAGCCCCCGACTGCAGCAGAACACCGGGGAGCTGTTTTTT
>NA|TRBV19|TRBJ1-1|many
CASTVGRAYTEAFF
TGTGCCAGTACCGTGGGGAGGGCCTACACTGAAGCTTTCTTT
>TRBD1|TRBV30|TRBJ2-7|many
CAWSRGTGVGEQYF
TGTGCCTGGAGTCGAGGGACAGGGGTTGGTGAGCAGTACTTC
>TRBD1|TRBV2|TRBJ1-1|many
CASIRTGKMSEAFF
TGTGCCAGCATCCGGACAGGGAAAATGAGTGAAGCTTTCTTT
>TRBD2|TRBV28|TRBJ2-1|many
CASTTFQTSGGYNEQFF
TGTGCCAGCACCACCTTCCAGACTAGCGGGGGATACAATGAGCAGTTCTTC
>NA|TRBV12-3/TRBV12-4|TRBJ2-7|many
CASSLEDRRFPYEQYF
TGTGCCAGCAGTTTAGAAGACAGGCGATTTCCCTACGAGCAGTACTTC
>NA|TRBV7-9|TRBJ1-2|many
CASSLAPANYGYTF
TGTGCCAGCAGCTTAGCTCCAGCTAACTATGGCTACACCTTC
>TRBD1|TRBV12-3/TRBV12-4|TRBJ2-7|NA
CASRPTGDHEQYF
TGTGCCAGCAGACCGACAGGGGACCACGAGCAGTACTTC
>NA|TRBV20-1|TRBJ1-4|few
CSARVQGEKLFF
TGCAGTGCTAGAGTCCAGGGGGAAAAACTGTTTTTT
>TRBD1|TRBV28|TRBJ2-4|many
CASKEGQGSPKNIQYF
TGTGCCAGCAAGGAGGGACAGGGCTCACCAAAAAACATTCAGTACTTC
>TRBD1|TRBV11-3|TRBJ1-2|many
CASSLDPTGANYGYTF
TGTGCCAGCAGCTTAGATCCGACAGGGGCGAACTATGGCTACACCTTC
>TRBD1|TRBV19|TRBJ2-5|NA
CASSLHRGLTTQYF
TGTGCCAGTAGTCTGCACAGGGGGCTAACGACCCAGTACTTC
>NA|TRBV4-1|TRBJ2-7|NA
CASSQEWGSTYEQYF
TGCGCCAGCAGCCAAGAGTGGGGCAGCACCTACGAGCAGTACTTC
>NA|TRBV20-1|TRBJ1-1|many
CSASKPNTEAFF
TGCAGTGCTAGCAAGCCGAACACTGAAGCTTTCTTT
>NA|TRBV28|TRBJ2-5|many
CASTLERVLIQETQYF
TGTGCCAGCACCCTGGAGAGGGTTCTTATCCAAGAGACCCAGTACTTC
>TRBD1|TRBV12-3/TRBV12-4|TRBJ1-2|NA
CASSPGTGVISDGYTF
TGTGCCAGCAGCCCCGGGACAGGGGTAATCTCGGATGGCTACACCTTC
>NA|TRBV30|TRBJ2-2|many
CAWTGWDYTGELFF
TGTGCCTGGACGGGGTGGGATTATACCGGGGAGCTGTTTTTT
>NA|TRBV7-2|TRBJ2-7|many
CASRPPSSYEQYF
TGTGCCAGCAGACCCCCGAGCTCCTACGAGCAGTACTTC
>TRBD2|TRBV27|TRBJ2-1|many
CASSSQVRLAGGHEQFF
TGTGCCAGCAGTTCTCAAGTACGGCTAGCGGGAGGTCATGAGCAGTTCTTC
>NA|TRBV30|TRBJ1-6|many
CAWNPPDSSYNSPLHF
TGTGCCTGGAATCCACCGGACAGCTCCTATAATTCACCCCTCCACTTT
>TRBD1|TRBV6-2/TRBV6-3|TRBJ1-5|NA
CASAGDRYSNQPQHF
TGTGCCAGCGCCGGGGACAGATATAGCAATCAGCCCCAGCATTTT
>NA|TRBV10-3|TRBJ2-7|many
CAISRDTYEQYF
TGTGCCATCAGCCGGGACACCTACGAGCAGTACTTC
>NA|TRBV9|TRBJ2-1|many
CASGAPASSYNEQFF
TGTGCCAGCGGGGCCCCGGCTAGCTCCTACAATGAGCAGTTCTTC
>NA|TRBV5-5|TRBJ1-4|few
CASSSQGSNEKLFF
TGTGCCAGCAGCTCACAGGGATCTAATGAAAAACTGTTTTTT
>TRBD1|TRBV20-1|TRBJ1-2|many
CSAIGTGRYGYTF
TGCAGTGCTATAGGGACAGGGCGATATGGCTACACCTTC
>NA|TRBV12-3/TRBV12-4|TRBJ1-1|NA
CASSSLGQGRKGTEAFF
TGTGCCAGCAGTTCCCTGGGGCAGGGGCGAAAAGGCACTGAAGCTTTCTTT
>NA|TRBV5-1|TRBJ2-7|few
CASSLPPSEQYF
TGCGCCAGCAGCCTGCCACCCTCCGAGCAGTACTTC
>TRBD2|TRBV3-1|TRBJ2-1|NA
CASSQAGVNEQFF
TGTGCCAGCAGTCAAGCGGGAGTGAATGAGCAGTTCTTC
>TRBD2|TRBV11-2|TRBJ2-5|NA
CASSLGSIRRAGGDQETQYF
TGTGCCAGCAGCTTAGGGTCGATTCGTCGAGCGGGAGGGGACCAAGAGACCCAGTACTTC
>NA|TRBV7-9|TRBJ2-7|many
CASSLASGVISYEQYF
TGTGCCAGCAGCTTAGCCTCAGGGGTGATTTCCTACGAGCAGTACTTC
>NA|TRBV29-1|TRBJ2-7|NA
CSVRGGTSYEQYF
TGCAGCGTTCGGGGCGGGACGTCCTACGAGCAGTACTTC